This TCR beta chain was recovered during a study of blood T cell repertoires in COVID-19. About the study: Samples came from the United States, Italy and Spain, spanning acute and convalescent COVID-19.

The length of the CDR3 is 13 residues. Germline assignment: CDR1 MNHEY and CDR2 SVGAGI. V shed 7 bases and J shed 5 bases, with 14 bases lying between them. Clones were read by immunoSEQ multiplex PCR, and TCRdb kept only the in-frame ones, dropping some. The data contain around 25,000 clones, about 88% of them singletons. The V and J genes are TRBV6-5 and TRBJ1-1; D unclear. Sequences were obtained from peripheral blood. This receptor was identified in a man in his 70s with acute or convalescent COVID-19. The CDR3 DNA reads as TGTGCCAGCAATTGGGAAGCGGGGACTGAAGCTTTCTTT. Its translation: CASNWEAGTEAFF.